This TCR beta chain emerged from a study of cytomegalovirus exposure and HLA in healthy donors. The PCR was carried out with 60 Vbeta primers and 13 Jbeta primers. Profiled with immunoSEQ multiplex PCR; TCRdb holds only in-frame clones, not every one. Seen here are 82,000 or so clones, 9.5% to 13% observed once, and the top ten hold around 25%. This clone has a handful of counts. Germline values: CDR1 SGDLS, CDR2 YYNGEE. V was pared by 3 bases and J by 9 bases, with 24 bases between. The CDR3 runs 16 residues. V gene TRBV9 combines with J gene TRBJ1-2; D might be TRBD1 (5 bases). This sequence originates from a man aged 55 to 69 in good health and CMV-seropositive. The specimen sequenced was PBMCs. The CDR3 is CASSAGREGIRLRYTF. The CDR3 bases are TGTGCCAGCAGCGCCGGCAGGGAAGGTATTCGGCTGCGCTACACCTTC.